The 8 T cell receptor beta chains reported below all come from one sample, sequenced in a study of blood T cell repertoires in COVID-19. The data were produced by immunoSEQ multiplex PCR, yet TCRdb's version contains in-frame clones alone and is incomplete. Here the sample spans approximately 80,000 clones, roughly 86% being singletons. Sequenced input: peripheral blood. These receptors were taken from a man aged 35-49 years with acute or convalescent COVID-19.

The rearrangement links TRBV15 to TRBJ1-2; perhaps TRBD1 as D (5 bases). The germline V and J ends were trimmed by 7 bases and 4 bases, with 13 bases remaining between them. Germline loops: CDR1 LNHNV, CDR2 YYDKDF (reference sequence). The CDR3 has 13 amino acids. CDR3 sequence: CATTSGGAYGYTF. CDR3 in DNA: TGTGCCACCACTTCTGGAGGGGCCTATGGCTACACCTTC.

The chain uses TRBV19 and TRBJ1-1; the D gene is possibly TRBD1 (5 bases). Germline CDR1 and CDR2: LNHDA and SQIVND (reference sequence). V was clipped by 3 bases and J by 0 bases, with 17 bases between them. The CDR3 sequence is 17 residues long. This CDR3 is CASSILRDHFMNTEAFF. The CDR3 DNA sequence: TGTGCCAGTAGTATTCTCAGGGATCACTTCATGAACACTGAAGCTTTCTTT.

The chain uses TRBV27 and TRBJ1-4; perhaps TRBD1 as D (5 bases). Trimming cost V 0 bases and J 5 bases, with 10 bases left between them. The CDR3 is made up of 15 amino acids. Germline assignment: CDR1 MNHEY and CDR2 SMNVEV (reference sequence). The CDR3 loop is CASSLSTYRNEKLFF. The CDR3 nucleotides read TGTGCCAGCAGTTTATCGACCTACAGGAATGAAAAACTGTTTTTT.

J is TRBJ2-7 and V is TRBV19; D gene unclear. The CDR3 is 14 amino acids. V dropped 5 bases and J dropped 6 bases, with 17 bases sitting between them. Germline loops: CDR1 LNHDA, CDR2 SQIVND (reference sequence). CDR3 nucleotides: TGTGCCAGTAGTGGGCCCCATCTTAACGGCGAGCAGTACTTC. This translates into CASSGPHLNGEQYF.

The chain has TRBV2 and TRBJ1-2; a possible D gene is TRBD1 (6 bases). The V gene's germline CDR1 is SNHLY and CDR2 FYNNEI. The germline V and J ends were trimmed by 2 bases and 0 bases, with 10 bases remaining between them. This CDR3 contains 15 residues. The CDR3 region is CASSETGSTNYGYTF. Here the CDR3 DNA reads TGTGCCAGCAGTGAAACAGGGTCAACTAACTATGGCTACACCTTC.

The chain joins TRBV20-1 to TRBJ1-6; 9 bases match TRBD1. Trimming at V came to 3 bases and at J to 9 bases, leaving 15 bases not matched to a gene. The CDR3 totals 17 residues. CDR1 DFQATT and CDR2 SNEGSKA come from the germline V gene (reference sequence). The CDR3 nucleotides are TGCAGTGCTAGTCTGCTAAGGGACAGGGATTGGGGTTCACCCCTCCACTTT. Amino acid sequence: CSASLLRDRDWGSPLHF.

The chain recombines TRBV27 with TRBJ2-1; 7 bases align to TRBD2. Germline V gives CDR1 MNHEY, CDR2 SMNVEV (reference sequence). The CDR3 has 18 residues. V shed 3 bases and J 9 bases; nucleotides not matched to a gene: 20. CDR3 DNA sequence: TGTGCCAGCAGTTTTCTGCATTTTGCGGGGAGGGAATCAGGTGAGCAGTTCTTC. It translates to CASSFLHFAGRESGEQFF.

The V call is TRBV11-2, the J call TRBJ1-2; 8 bases are shared with TRBD1. Trimming cost V 5 bases and J 4 bases; bases outside gene matches: 12. The CDR3 consists of 16 residues. CDR1 SGHAT and CDR2 FQNNGV come from the germline V gene. CDR3 amino acids: CASSGYGQGRPYGYTF. As DNA, the CDR3 is TGTGCCAGCAGCGGCTACGGACAGGGTAGGCCCTATGGCTACACCTTC.